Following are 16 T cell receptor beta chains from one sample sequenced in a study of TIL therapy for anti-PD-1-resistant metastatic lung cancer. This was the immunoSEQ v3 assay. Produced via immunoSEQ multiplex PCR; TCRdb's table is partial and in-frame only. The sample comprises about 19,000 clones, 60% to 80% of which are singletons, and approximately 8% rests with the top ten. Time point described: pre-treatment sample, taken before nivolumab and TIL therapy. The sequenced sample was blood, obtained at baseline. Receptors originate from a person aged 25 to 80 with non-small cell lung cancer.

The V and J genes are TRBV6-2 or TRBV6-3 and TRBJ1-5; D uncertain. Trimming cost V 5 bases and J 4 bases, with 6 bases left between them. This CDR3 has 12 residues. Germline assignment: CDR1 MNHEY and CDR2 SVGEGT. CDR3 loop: CASSRPNQPQHF. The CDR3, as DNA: TGTGCCAGCAGTAGACCTAATCAGCCCCAGCATTTT.

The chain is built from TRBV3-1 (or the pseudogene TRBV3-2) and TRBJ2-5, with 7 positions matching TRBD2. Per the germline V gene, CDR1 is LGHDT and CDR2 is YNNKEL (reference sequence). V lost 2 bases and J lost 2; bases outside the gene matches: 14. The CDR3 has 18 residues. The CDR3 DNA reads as TGTGCCAGCAGCCAATTGGAAGAGAGCGGGACGCGGCAAGAGACCCAGTACTTC. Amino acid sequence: CASSQLEESGTRQETQYF.

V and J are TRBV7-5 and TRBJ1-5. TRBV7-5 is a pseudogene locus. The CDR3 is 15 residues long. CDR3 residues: CARSLYRRTNQPQHF. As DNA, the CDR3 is TGTGCCAGAAGCTTATATCGGCGGACCAATCAGCCCCAGCATTTT.

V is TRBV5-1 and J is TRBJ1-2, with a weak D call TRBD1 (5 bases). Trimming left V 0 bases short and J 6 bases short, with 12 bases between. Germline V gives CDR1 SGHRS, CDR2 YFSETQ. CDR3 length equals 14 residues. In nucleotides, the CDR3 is TGCGCCAGCAGCTTGGACGGGGCGGGGGATGGCTACACCTTC. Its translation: CASSLDGAGDGYTF.

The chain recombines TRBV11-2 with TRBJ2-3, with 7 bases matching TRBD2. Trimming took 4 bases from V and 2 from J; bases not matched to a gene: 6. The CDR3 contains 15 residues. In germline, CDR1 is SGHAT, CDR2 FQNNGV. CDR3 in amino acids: CASSSLAVLTDTQYF. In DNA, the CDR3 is TGTGCCAGCAGCTCCCTAGCGGTTCTCACAGATACGCAGTATTTT.

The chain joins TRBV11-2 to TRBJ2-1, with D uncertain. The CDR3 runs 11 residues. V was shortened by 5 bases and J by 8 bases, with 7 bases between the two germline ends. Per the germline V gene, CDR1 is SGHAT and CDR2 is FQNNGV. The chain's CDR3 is CASSVRDEQFF. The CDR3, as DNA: TGTGCCAGCAGCGTACGGGATGAGCAGTTCTTC.

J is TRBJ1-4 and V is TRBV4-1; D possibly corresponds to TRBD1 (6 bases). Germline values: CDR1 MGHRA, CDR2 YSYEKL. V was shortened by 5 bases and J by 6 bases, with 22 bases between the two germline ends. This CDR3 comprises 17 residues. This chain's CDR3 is CASSSRPGTQLDEKLFF. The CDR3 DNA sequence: TGCGCCAGCAGCTCCCGCCCCGGGACACAACTCGATGAAAAACTGTTTTTT.

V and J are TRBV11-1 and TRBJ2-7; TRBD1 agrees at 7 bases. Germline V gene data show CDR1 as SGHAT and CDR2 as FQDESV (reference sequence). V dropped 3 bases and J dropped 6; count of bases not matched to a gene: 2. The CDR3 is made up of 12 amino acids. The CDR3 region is CASSLPGGEQYF. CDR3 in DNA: TGTGCCAGCAGCTTGCCAGGGGGCGAGCAGTACTTC.

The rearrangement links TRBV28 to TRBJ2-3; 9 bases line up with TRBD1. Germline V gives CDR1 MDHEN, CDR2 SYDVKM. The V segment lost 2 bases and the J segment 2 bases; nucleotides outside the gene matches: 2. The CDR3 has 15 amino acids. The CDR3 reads CASSLGTGHTDTQYF. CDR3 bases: TGTGCCAGCAGTTTAGGGACAGGGCACACAGATACGCAGTATTTT.

This chain's CDR3 is CASSYGQGINSPLHF. The CDR3 DNA reads TGTGCCAGCAGTTACGGACAGGGGATAAATTCACCCCTCCACTTT. The rearrangement uses TRBV6-5 and TRBJ1-6, with TRBD1 identical over 9 bases. The V gene's germline CDR1 is MNHEY and CDR2 SVGAGI. CDR3 length: 15 amino acids. Trimming removed 2 bases from V and 7 bases from J; junction bases left unmatched: 3.

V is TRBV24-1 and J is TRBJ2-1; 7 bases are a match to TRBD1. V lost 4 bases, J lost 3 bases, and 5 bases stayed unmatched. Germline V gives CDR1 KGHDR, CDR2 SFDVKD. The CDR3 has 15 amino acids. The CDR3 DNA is TGTGCCACCAGTGACAACTGGGACAGCTACAATGAGCAGTTCTTC. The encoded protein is CATSDNWDSYNEQFF.

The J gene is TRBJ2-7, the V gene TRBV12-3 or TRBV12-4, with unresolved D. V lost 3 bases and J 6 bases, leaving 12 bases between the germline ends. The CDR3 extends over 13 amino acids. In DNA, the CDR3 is TGTGCCAGCAGTTTTAACCCTTGGGGCGAGCAGTACTTC. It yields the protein CASSFNPWGEQYF.

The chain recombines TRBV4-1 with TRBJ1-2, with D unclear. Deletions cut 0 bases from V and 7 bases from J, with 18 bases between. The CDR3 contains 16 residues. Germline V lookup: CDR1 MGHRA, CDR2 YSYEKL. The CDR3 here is CASSQDSNLRLGGYTF. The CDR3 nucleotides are TGCGCCAGCAGCCAAGATTCAAATCTAAGGCTGGGTGGCTACACCTTC.

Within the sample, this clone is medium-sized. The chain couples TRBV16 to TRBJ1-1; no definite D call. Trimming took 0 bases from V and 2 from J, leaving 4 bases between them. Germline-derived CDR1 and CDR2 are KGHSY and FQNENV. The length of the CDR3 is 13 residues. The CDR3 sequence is CASSQSSNTEAFF. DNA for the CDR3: TGTGCCAGCAGCCAATCGAGTAACACTGAAGCTTTCTTT.

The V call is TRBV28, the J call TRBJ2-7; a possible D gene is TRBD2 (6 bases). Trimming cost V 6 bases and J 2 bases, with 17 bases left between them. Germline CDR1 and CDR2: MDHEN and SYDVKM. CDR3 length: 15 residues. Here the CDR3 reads CASRNLGTVAYEQYF. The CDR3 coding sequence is TGTGCCAGCAGAAACCTTGGGACTGTGGCCTACGAGCAGTACTTC. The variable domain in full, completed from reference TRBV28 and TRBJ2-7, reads DVKVTQSSRYLVKRTGEKVFLECVQDMDHENMFWYRQDPGLGLRLIYFSYDVKMKEKGDIPEGYSVSREKKERFSLILESASTNQTSMYLCASRNLGTVAYEQYFGPGTRLTVT.

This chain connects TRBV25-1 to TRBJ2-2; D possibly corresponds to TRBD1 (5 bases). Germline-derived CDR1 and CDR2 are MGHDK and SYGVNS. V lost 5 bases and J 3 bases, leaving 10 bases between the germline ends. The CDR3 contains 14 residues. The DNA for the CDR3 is TGTGCCAGCAGTCCGAAGACAGACACCGGGGAGCTGTTTTTT. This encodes CASSPKTDTGELFF.